The T cell receptor (beta chain) under discussion was sequenced for a study of neurological immune-mediated disorders (dated by TCRdb to the late 2010s). At the level of the whole study: Among the 34 multiple sclerosis patients, 31 had relapsing-remitting MS and 3 had secondary progressive MS. Alongside PBMC samples, the set of around 99 TCR-beta libraries contained longitudinal samples, technical triplicates, and paired CD4+ and CD8+ T-cell subsets that had been sorted. The cohort was made up of around 70 subjects, consisting of 15 or so HAM/TSP patients, around 35 multiple sclerosis patients and 20 healthy controls. The study compared peripheral blood TCR-beta repertoires of HTLV-I-associated myelopathy (HAM/TSP) patients, multiple sclerosis patients and healthy controls using UMI-based sequencing. The research as a whole found: The highest TCR clonal expansion was observed in HAM/TSP patients, whereas the lowest was observed in MS patients, even when compared with healthy controls. Phylogenetic analysis grouped repertoires from 18 of 34 MS patients into a cluster of related CDR3 sequences, suggesting a possible repertoire-level signature. Across subjects, expanded clones never shared an identical CDR3 amino acid sequence, which suggests that the TCR-beta repertoires in every group were private. The MS cluster showed no association with clinical or MRI features, and the authors stated that larger cohorts are needed.

Trimming removed 3 bases from V and 2 bases from J, leaving 12 bases between the germline ends. The germline V gene gives CDR1 as SGDLS and CDR2 as YYNGEE. The CDR3 runs 14 amino acids, cysteine and phenylalanine included. The only DNA kept is the CDR3, 42 bases in frame from the first base. cDNA was synthesized by template-switch 5'RACE using a primer with a 10-nucleotide random unique molecular identifier that tagged each TCR transcript. Every sequencing run yielded over 160 million TCR-beta sequences covering 15-18 subjects. The RNeasy kit was used to extract total RNA. TCR-beta VDJ regions were amplified with primers for the TCR constant region and the 5'RACE anchor, using the KAPA Real-time Library Amplification kit. Sample indexes and Illumina adaptors were added in a first PCR, after which library yield was increased in a second PCR. After Ampure bead purification, the roughly 650 bp TCR product was size-selected on a 2% E-gel SizeSelection system. Before pooling, libraries had their quality checked on a Bioanalyzer, their concentration measured with Qubit, and their quantity determined with the Kapa Library Quantification kit. Paired-end 2 x 150 bp sequencing of the libraries was performed on an Illumina HiSeq 2500. To increase sequence diversity, about 25-31% phiX was spiked into each library pool. The published analysis was carried out like this. The quality-filtered reads were processed with the UMI-based MiGEC pipeline, whose error correction step removed more than 85% of the raw TCR sequences. IMGT germline references were used for alignment of VDJ genes, and clonotypes were defined by a unique CDR3 amino acid sequence together with V-J genes. Clonal expansion, Shannon diversity and CDR3 relatedness were evaluated with VDJtools (CalcPairwiseDistances, ClusterSamples), while phylogenetic trees were built in CLCbio workbench. Clones with at least 8 unique UMIs were defined as expanded, with this threshold being based on coefficient-of-variation modelling across technical triplicates. TCRdb passed the public sequencing reads through fastp at Q25 and MiXCR, retaining productive beta sequences. Each CDR3 protein gets just one entry, which takes the most common genes and DNA from the rows behind it. TCRdb, rather than the study authors, made the V and J calls. This sample has 24,000 or so distinct CDR3 sequences in its table, and 2% to 2.5% of those were observed once. Around 2% of the sample goes to the ten largest clones.

This clonotype was picked up a small number of times. Its specific antigen is unknown. No quality values exist for individual bases; no much larger clone is one base distant. For the unsorted PBMC libraries, 2 million PBMCs were stored in RNAlater at -80 degrees C until RNA extraction and were used to generate the libraries. Multiple sclerosis patients were enrolled in a US clinical protocol evaluating disease progression by magnetic resonance imaging. Peripheral blood was subjected to Ficoll-Hypaque density gradient centrifugation to isolate PBMCs, which were then cryopreserved in liquid nitrogen. The sequence derives from a woman between 45 and 60 years old with multiple sclerosis. Sequenced material: PBMCs. The V and J genes are TRBV9 and TRBJ2-7; TRBD2 might be the D gene, on 5 matching bases. CDR3 loop: CASSGPAAAYEQYF. The nucleotide sequence reads TGTGCCAGCAGCGGCCCAGCGGCGGCCTACGAGCAGTACTTC.